This TCR beta chain was captured in a study of regulatory T cells in long-lasting Graves disease. Turning to the study itself: The study enrolled newly diagnosed Graves' patients on antithyroid drugs under 3 months. Findings of the study overall: Study was limited to peripheral blood, excluding thyroid tissue. Since the sample size was small, accuracy may have been reduced.

Assembly of TCR beta libraries relied on iRepertoire HTBI primers together with Arm-PCR of CDR3 regions. Original handling: Sequenced samples collectively carried about 62 TRBV and approximately 15 TRBJ segments. MiXCR was run by TCRdb on the multiplex PCR reads, yielding one entry per CDR3 protein. What appears here as the V and J calls and clone size reflects TCRdb's work, not the paper's. Among approximately 400,000 distinct CDR3 sequences listed, 15% to 19% were seen once. The CDR3 spans 16 residues. In germline, CDR1 is ENHRY, CDR2 SYGVKD. V gave up 10 bases and J gave up 1 base, with 22 bases separating them. Indicated time point: newly diagnosed GD, antithyroid drugs for less than 3 months. RNA from PBMCs was the source of the TCR library. Comment on this clonotype: Antigen: not known. A read error is the likely source, as a far larger clone sits one nucleotide away.

This clonotype was sampled from a female donor with Graves disease. This material consisted of peripheral blood mononuclear cells (PBMCs), taken at new diagnosis, from a patient treated with antithyroid drugs. The genes are TRBV10-3 and TRBJ1-1; perhaps TRBD1 as D (5 bases). CDR3 nucleotide sequence: TGTGCCAGCAGGCCTCTAGCTTTCGGGGGGAACACTGAAGCTTTCTTT. Translated: CASRPLAFGGNTEAFF.